The present T cell receptor (beta chain) was sequenced within a study of human T cells and chemical hapten exposure. Study-wide results and limits: While controls formed fewer of them, expanded TCRs formed significantly more large CDR3 similarity clusters.

There are 15 residues in the CDR3. The germline V and J ends were trimmed by 0 bases and 6 bases, with 12 bases remaining between them. CDR1 and CDR2 (germline): MNHEY, SVGAGI. As concerns this clonotype: Its antigen is undetermined.

TCRdb re-analysed the RACE reads in MiXCR, keeping a single row per CDR3 protein. The data hold about 380,000 distinct CDR3 sequences, with 4.5% to 6% observed a single time. Time point indicated: pre-sensitization, week 0. Treatment specified: therapeutic diphenylcyclopropenone sensitization with weekly scalp DPC. The sequencing here drew on whole blood, taken in connection with sensitization to the hapten diphenylcyclopropenone (DPC). This receptor was taken from a woman aged 45-60 years with alopecia areata. Some clones in this sample may be carry-over from other donors' samples. This chain connects TRBV6-5 to TRBJ1-5, with D tentatively TRBD1 (5 bases). The CDR3 loop reads CASSYSSYGTQPQHF. The CDR3 DNA follows: TGTGCCAGCAGTTACTCGAGTTACGGGACTCAGCCCCAGCATTTT.